One and the same sample provided the 25 T cell receptor beta chains below, sequenced in a study of blood T cell repertoires in COVID-19. The method was immunoSEQ multiplex PCR; TCRdb's version includes in-frame clones alone and lacks a portion of them. Of roughly 170,000 clones detected, less than 85% appear once; the ten largest clones hold roughly 6.3%. The sample consisted of peripheral blood. The receptors shown here come from a human donor in a cohort sampled during active COVID-19.

This chain links TRBV11-3 with TRBJ1-1; possible D gene TRBD1, 6 bases. V gave up 5 bases and J gave up 4 bases, with 8 bases separating them. Germline CDR1 and CDR2: SGHNT and YENEEA. The CDR3 length is 12 residues. CDR3 amino acids: CASSRGGTEAFF. The CDR3 region has the DNA TGTGCCAGCAGCCGAGGGGGCACTGAAGCTTTCTTT.

CDR3: CASSQDYSRVEQYF. The DNA of the CDR3 is TGCGCCAGCAGCCAAGACTACAGTCGTGTCGAGCAGTACTTC. The genes are TRBV4-1 and TRBJ2-7; D is undetermined. Deletions cut 0 bases from V and 6 bases from J, with 12 bases between. This CDR3 has 14 amino acids. CDR1 is MGHRA, CDR2 YSYEKL, per germline.

The CDR3 spells CSVLTGSDYGYTF. The CDR3 DNA sequence: TGCAGCGTACTGACAGGGAGCGACTATGGCTACACCTTC. V and J are TRBV29-1 and TRBJ1-2; 7 nucleotides line up with TRBD1. Germline-derived CDR1 and CDR2 are SQVTM and ANQGSEA. The trim removed 6 bases at V and 3 bases at J, leaving 7 bases unmatched. The CDR3 extends over 13 amino acids.

The rearrangement links TRBV7-9 to TRBJ1-1, with D unresolved. Trimming left V 5 bases short and J 3 bases short, with 10 bases between. The CDR3 runs 13 residues. Germline assignment: CDR1 SEHNR and CDR2 FQNEAQ (reference sequence). The DNA of the CDR3 is TGTGCCAGCAGCCCCCAATCGGACACTGAAGCTTTCTTT. It encodes CASSPQSDTEAFF.

The CDR3 spells CASSREGNYGYTF. Written as DNA, the CDR3 is TGTGCCAGCAGCAGGGAGGGGAACTATGGCTACACCTTC. The chain is built from TRBV7-3 and TRBJ1-2; maybe TRBD1 (5 bases). Trimming removed 5 bases at V and 2 bases at J, with 9 bases between. The length of the CDR3 is 13 residues. Per germline, CDR1 SGHTA and CDR2 FQGTGA.

This clone was found once. The chain carries TRBV19 and TRBJ1-5, with 7 bases matching TRBD1. The germline V gene has CDR1 LNHDA and CDR2 SQIVND (reference sequence). V shed 3 bases and J 5 bases; nucleotides not matched to a gene: 7. CDR3 length: 15 residues. The CDR3 DNA reads as TGTGCCAGTAGTATCAATAGGGACAGAGATCAGCCCCAGCATTTT. The encoded protein is CASSINRDRDQPQHF.

The chain employs TRBV27 and TRBJ1-4, with 12 bases identical to TRBD1. V lost 7 bases and J lost 8; bases outside the gene matches: 8. Germline V gene data show CDR1 as MNHEY and CDR2 as SMNVEV (reference sequence). There are 15 residues in the CDR3. The DNA of the CDR3 is TGTGCCAGCACCTGGTCGGGGACAGGGGGCGAAAAACTGTTTTTT. Encoded protein: CASTWSGTGGEKLFF.

The rearrangement uses TRBV2 and TRBJ1-2; 7 bases fit TRBD1. Germline V lookup: CDR1 SNHLY, CDR2 FYNNEI. Trimming cost V 9 bases and J 8 bases; bases outside gene matches: 12. The CDR3 runs 13 residues. CDR3: CARGVNRGEGYTF. The CDR3 DNA follows: TGTGCCAGGGGGGTAAACAGGGGAGAGGGCTACACCTTC.

The chain joins TRBV6-4 to TRBJ2-3; tentative D call: TRBD1 (5 bases). CDR3 length: 13 amino acids. The germline V and J ends were trimmed by 4 bases and 2 bases, with 7 bases remaining between them. Germline loops: CDR1 MRHNA, CDR2 SNTAGT. The CDR3 bases are TGTGCCAGCAGTGCCAGGGTCACAGATACGCAGTATTTT. It specifies CASSARVTDTQYF.

The J gene is TRBJ2-1, the V gene TRBV9; D perhaps matches TRBD2 (5 bases). CDR1 and CDR2 from the germline V gene are SGDLS and YYNGEE. The V and J ends lost 0 bases and 2 bases respectively, with 12 bases between them. The CDR3 has 16 residues. The CDR3 DNA reads as TGTGCCAGCAGCGTAGCAAGCGGAACAACCTACAATGAGCAGTTCTTC. It encodes CASSVASGTTYNEQFF.

This clone was counted a single time. The J gene is TRBJ1-3, the V gene TRBV13; 8 nucleotides agree with TRBD1. The CDR3 consists of 14 residues. Germline CDR1 PRHDT, CDR2 FYEKMQ (reference sequence). V dropped 4 bases and J dropped 1; count of bases not matched to a gene: 0. In DNA form, the CDR3 reads TGTGCCAGCAGCTGGACAGGGTCTGGAAACACCATATATTTT. Translating it yields CASSWTGSGNTIYF.

The chain is built from TRBV6-6 and TRBJ2-5; D possibly corresponds to TRBD1 (5 bases). Germline loops: CDR1 MNHNY, CDR2 SVGAGI (reference sequence). The CDR3 is 15 residues long. With 3 bases removed from V and 2 bases from J, the gap between germline ends came to 13 bases. Here the CDR3 reads CASSYPGAGQETQYF. Here the CDR3 DNA reads TGTGCCAGCAGTTATCCAGGTGCAGGGCAAGAGACCCAGTACTTC.

The gene calls are TRBV3-1 (or the pseudogene TRBV3-2) and TRBJ1-4; D not resolved. The CDR3 runs to 15 residues. V was trimmed by 0 bases and J by 7 bases, leaving 12 bases between them. In germline, CDR1 is LGHDT, CDR2 YNNKEL (reference sequence). The CDR3: CASSQDSWEGEKLFF. DNA for the CDR3: TGTGCCAGCAGCCAAGATTCCTGGGAGGGTGAAAAACTGTTTTTT.

The V call is TRBV6-1, the J call TRBJ1-1, with D tentatively TRBD1 (6 bases). CDR3 length: 14 residues. Per germline, CDR1 MNHNS and CDR2 SASEGT. The V end was cut by 1 base, the J end by 3 bases, with 9 bases between. The CDR3 sequence is CASSEEQGYTEAFF. The CDR3 DNA is TGTGCCAGCAGTGAAGAACAGGGTTACACTGAAGCTTTCTTT.

Here the CDR3 reads CASSTGTSGGYTDTQYF. The CDR3 nucleotides are TGCGCCAGCAGCACCGGGACTAGCGGGGGGTACACAGATACGCAGTATTTT. The genes are TRBV5-1 and TRBJ2-3; 15 positions match TRBD2. The trim removed 4 bases at V and 2 bases at J, leaving 5 bases unmatched. Germline V gene data show CDR1 as SGHRS and CDR2 as YFSETQ. The CDR3 spans 17 residues.

V gene TRBV4-1 combines with J gene TRBJ1-2, with D perhaps matching TRBD1 (6 bases). The V end was cut by 1 base, the J end by 4 bases, with 7 bases between. There are 13 residues in the CDR3. The germline V gene has CDR1 MGHRA and CDR2 YSYEKL. The CDR3 coding sequence is TGCGCCAGCAGCCAAGGGGGGCTCTATGGCTACACCTTC. Translating it yields CASSQGGLYGYTF.

V and J are TRBV30 and TRBJ1-2; D is ambiguous. The germline V gene has CDR1 GTSNPN and CDR2 SVGIG (reference sequence). This CDR3 is built from 14 residues. Trimming stripped 0 bases from V and 0 bases from J, with 8 bases between. The CDR3 sequence: CAWSVRLANYGYTF. The CDR3 nucleotides read TGTGCCTGGAGTGTACGTTTAGCTAACTATGGCTACACCTTC.

V usage is TRBV5-1 and J usage is TRBJ1-1, with TRBD1 as a possible D gene (6 bases). The V and J ends lost 2 bases and 0 bases respectively, with 14 bases between them. Germline V gene sequence: CDR1 SGHRS, CDR2 YFSETQ. This CDR3 has 16 residues. CDR3 coding DNA: TGCGCCAGCAGCTTCCTAGGGGGAAATATGAACACTGAAGCTTTCTTT. Its translation is CASSFLGGNMNTEAFF.

This chain joins TRBV21-1 and TRBJ1-2. TRBV21-1 is annotated as a pseudogene. The CDR3 sequence is 13 residues long. The CDR3: CASSNSRGQGYTF. The CDR3 nucleotides read TGTGCCAGCAGCAACTCCAGAGGGCAAGGCTACACCTTC.

V usage is TRBV4-2 and J usage is TRBJ2-6; 16 bases map to TRBD2. This CDR3 region has 20 residues. After removal of 0 bases from V and 3 bases from J, the junction contained 5 bases not matched to a gene. Germline lookup yields CDR1 LGHNA and CDR2 YNFKEQ. In nucleotides, the CDR3 is TGTGCCAGCAGCCAAGATTTGGGACTAGCGGGGGGGCGTGGGGCCAACGTCCTGACTTTC. This gives the protein CASSQDLGLAGGRGANVLTF.

The chain couples TRBV2 to TRBJ1-5, with TRBD1 matching 8 bases. In germline, CDR1 is SNHLY, CDR2 FYNNEI. Trimming took 6 bases from V and 2 from J; bases not matched to a gene: 6. The CDR3 contains 15 residues. The CDR3 spells CASRGDRGGNQPQHF. CDR3 nucleotide sequence: TGTGCCAGCAGGGGAGACAGGGGTGGCAATCAGCCCCAGCATTTT.

This clone was seen only a few times. This chain links TRBV28 with TRBJ2-2; the D gene is possibly TRBD2 (5 bases). CDR3 length equals 14 residues. Between the trimmed V and J ends, which lost 5 bases and 3 bases, there was a span of 10 bases. CDR1 and CDR2 (germline): MDHEN, SYDVKM. CDR3 DNA sequence: TGTGCCAGCAGTACCCCGCGGGACACCGGGGAGCTGTTTTTT. Protein sequence: CASSTPRDTGELFF.

The chain links TRBV19 to TRBJ2-2; a possible D gene is TRBD1 (6 bases). Trimming removed 4 bases from V and 2 bases from J, with 14 bases in between. This CDR3 is built from 16 residues. CDR1 and CDR2 (germline): LNHDA, SQIVND (reference sequence). The CDR3 loop reads CASSTRQAPNTGELFF. The CDR3 coding sequence is TGTGCCAGTAGTACACGACAGGCTCCCAACACCGGGGAGCTGTTTTTT.

V usage is TRBV7-3 and J usage is TRBJ1-3, with D maybe TRBD1 (6 bases). The CDR3 contains 17 residues. With 8 bases removed from V and 5 bases from J, the gap between germline ends came to 25 bases. Looked up from germline, CDR1 is SGHTA and CDR2 is FQGTGA. The CDR3: CASRKKDPHRVRNTIYF. CDR3 nucleotide sequence: TGTGCCAGCCGTAAAAAGGACCCACACAGGGTAAGAAACACCATATATTTT.

The chain is built from TRBV2 and TRBJ2-3, with TRBD2 identical over 9 bases. Germline V gene data show CDR1 as SNHLY and CDR2 as FYNNEI. The CDR3 runs to 14 residues. V trimming: 8 bases; J trimming: 2 bases; junction bases outside the gene matches: 5. The CDR3, as DNA: TGTGCCAGCGGCCTAGCGGGAATCACAGATACGCAGTATTTT. Residues: CASGLAGITDTQYF.